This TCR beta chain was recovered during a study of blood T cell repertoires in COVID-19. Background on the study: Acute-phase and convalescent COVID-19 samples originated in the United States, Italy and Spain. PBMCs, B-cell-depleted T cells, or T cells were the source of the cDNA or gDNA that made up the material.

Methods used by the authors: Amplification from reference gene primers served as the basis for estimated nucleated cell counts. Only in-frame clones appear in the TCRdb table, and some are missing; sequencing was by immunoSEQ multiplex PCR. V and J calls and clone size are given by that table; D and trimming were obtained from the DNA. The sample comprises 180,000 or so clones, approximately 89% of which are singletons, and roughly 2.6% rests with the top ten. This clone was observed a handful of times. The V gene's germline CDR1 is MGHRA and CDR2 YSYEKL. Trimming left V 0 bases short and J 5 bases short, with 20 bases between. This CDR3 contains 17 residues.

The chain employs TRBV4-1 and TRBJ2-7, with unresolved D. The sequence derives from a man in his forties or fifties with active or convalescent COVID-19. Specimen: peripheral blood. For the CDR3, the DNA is TGCGCCAGCAGCCAAGAAATGGGCCGATCAGCCCCAAACGAGCAGTACTTC. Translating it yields CASSQEMGRSAPNEQYF.